These 5 T cell receptor beta chains share one sample of origin, sequenced in a study of OX40 agonist ivuxolimab in advanced cancers. The protocol was immunoSEQ multiplex PCR, while the TCRdb copy is restricted to in-frame clones and leaves out a portion. The table lists around 90,000 clones, roughly 86% of them singletons. Here the sequenced sample was CD4+ or CD8+ T cells sorted from blood, taken in a trial of the OX40 agonist ivuxolimab. These receptors were collected from an adult with an advanced solid tumor such as melanoma, head and neck, liver or kidney cancer.

This clone was picked up a small number of times. V and J are TRBV7-3 and TRBJ2-2, with a weak D call TRBD2 (6 bases). The V and J ends lost 5 bases and 6 bases respectively, with 13 bases between them. This CDR3 spans 14 amino acids. The germline V gene encodes CDR1 SGHTA and CDR2 FQGTGA. The DNA for the CDR3 is TGTGCCAGCAGCCCCCACCGACTAGCCGGGGAGCTGTTTTTT. Translating it yields CASSPHRLAGELFF.

The chain recombines TRBV10-1 with TRBJ2-7, with D perhaps TRBD1 (5 bases). With 2 bases removed from V and 3 bases from J, the gap between germline ends came to 17 bases. Germline CDR1 reads WNHNN; CDR2 reads SYGVQD (reference sequence). This CDR3 has 16 amino acids. The CDR3 DNA follows: TGCGCCAGCAGTGAGGGGGCGCTCTTAGGGAACTACGAGCAGTACTTC. This codes for CASSEGALLGNYEQYF.

This clone came up a few times. V gene TRBV6-1 combines with J gene TRBJ2-7; D may be TRBD1 (5 bases). Trimming took off 5 bases at V and 1 base at J, with 12 bases between the two ends. Germline V gene data show CDR1 as MNHNS and CDR2 as SASEGT. The CDR3 covers 14 residues. The DNA of the CDR3 is TGTGCCAGCAGTTTCGGACACCTTTCCTACGAGCAGTACGTC. The encoded protein is CASSFGHLSYEQYV.

This chain uses TRBV19 with TRBJ1-3, with no clear D. The CDR3 is 13 residues long. Trimming left V 1 base short and J 4 bases short, with 5 bases between. The germline gives CDR1 LNHDA, CDR2 SQIVND (reference sequence). CDR3 bases: TGTGCCAGTAGTATAGCAGGAGGAAACACCATATATTTT. Translation gives CASSIAGGNTIYF.

The chain couples TRBV9 to TRBJ2-1; 9 bases line up with TRBD1. This CDR3 contains 14 residues. V was clipped by 3 bases and J by 7 bases; unmatched bases: 5. Germline CDR1 is SGDLS and CDR2 is YYNGEE. This chain's CDR3 is CASSGRTGVNEQFF. CDR3 nucleotides: TGTGCCAGCAGCGGCCGGACAGGGGTGAATGAGCAGTTCTTC.